Sequencing of this TCR beta chain was carried out in a study of blood T cells in healthy people across ages. The J segment lost 5 bases and the V segment lost 4 bases, leaving 12 bases of the junction unmatched. The CDR3 length is 16 residues. Germline values: CDR1 MNHEY, CDR2 SVGAGI. A second PCR, run for roughly 7 to 11 cycles, used a sample-barcoded 5' primer plus a J-beta primer mix. MiXCR, run by TCRdb on the 5' RACE reads, gives a single entry per CDR3 protein. This table holds about 1.4 million distinct CDR3 sequences, approximately 60% found once. The sample consisted of blood. The rearrangement joins TRBV6-5 to TRBJ2-7; 9 bases agree with TRBD1. The source is a man aged 18 to 30 in good health. CDR3 in amino acids: CASSWSRDRESHEQYF. CDR3 nucleotide sequence: TGTGCCAGCAGTTGGTCCCGGGACAGGGAATCCCACGAGCAGTACTTC.